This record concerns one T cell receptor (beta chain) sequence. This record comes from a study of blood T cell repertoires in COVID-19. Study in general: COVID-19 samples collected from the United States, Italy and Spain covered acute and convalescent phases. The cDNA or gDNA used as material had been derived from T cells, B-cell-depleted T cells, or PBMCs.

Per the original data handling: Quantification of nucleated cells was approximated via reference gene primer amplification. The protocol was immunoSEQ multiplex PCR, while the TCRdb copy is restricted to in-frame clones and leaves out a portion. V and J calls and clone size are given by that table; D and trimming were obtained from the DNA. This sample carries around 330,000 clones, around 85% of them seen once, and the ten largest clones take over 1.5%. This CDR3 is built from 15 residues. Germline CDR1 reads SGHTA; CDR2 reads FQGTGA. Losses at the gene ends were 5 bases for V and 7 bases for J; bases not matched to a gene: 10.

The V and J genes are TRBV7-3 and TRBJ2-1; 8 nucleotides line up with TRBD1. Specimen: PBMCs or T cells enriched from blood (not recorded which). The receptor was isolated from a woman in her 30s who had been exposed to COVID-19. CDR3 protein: CASSPRTGPRNEQFF. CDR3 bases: TGTGCCAGCAGCCCGCGGACAGGGCCAAGAAATGAGCAGTTCTTC.